The present TCR beta chain was sequenced within a study of CD8 T cells in Susac syndrome (dated by TCRdb to about 2019). With respect to the entire study: Among the sequenced Susac syndrome patients, roughly six had clinically active disease and 8 or 9 were in clinical remission. At the time of blood withdrawal, Susac syndrome patients were either therapy-naive, taking corticosteroids (with some also receiving IVIg), or on IVIg alone. Repertoire sequencing was used to test whether CD8+ T cell activation and differentiation in Susac syndrome was antigen driven. The clonality of the CD8+ T cell repertoire was compared across approximately twelve healthy donors, around 14 Susac syndrome patients and around 16 multiple sclerosis patients.

Paper-wide results and their limitations: Under 20 and five Susac-specific public clones were found in the total CD8+ and CD8+ TEMRA repertoires, respectively. Susac syndrome CD8+ repertoires showed clonal expansion, highest in CD8+ TEMRA cells and greater in clinically active than remitting patients. The study acknowledged that relatively few individuals were included in the TCR sequencing and HLA analysis.

Peripheral blood CD8+ and CD4+ T cells from healthy donors, Susac syndrome patients and multiple sclerosis patients were profiled using high-throughput TCR beta sequencing. Susac syndrome patients met recently defined diagnostic criteria for definite or probable disease. Bulk CD8+ and CD4+ T cells were purified by magnetic negative isolation, while CD8+ TEMRA cells were enriched using FACS. Blood was drawn into EDTA tubes, processed within 24 hours, and PBMCs were isolated by density gradient centrifugation. PBMCs destined for TCR sequencing were cryopreserved in liquid nitrogen and later thawed in a 37 °C water bath. The sorted or isolated CD4+, CD8+ and CD8+ TEMRA cells reached a purity of at least 90%. In regard to this clonotype: What this receptor recognizes is not known. The sample holds no much larger clone one base away, and base qualities are not on file.

RNA was extracted using the RNeasy kit, and about 0.5 to 1 ug of the RNA was reverse transcribed with random hexamers. TCR beta CDR3 regions were amplified with the immunoSEQ multiplex PCR assay covering 54 Vbeta and 13 Jbeta segments. Bias from PCR amplification was corrected by using a synthetic template baseline for primer optimization and for computational correction. In the authors' own workflow: Reads were annotated to V, D and J genes per IMGT and analyzed with immunoSEQ Analyzer, keeping only productive sequences. Clonality was computed as one minus Shannon entropy normalized by log2 of the number of productive unique sequences. For each patient and control, public and private clones were evaluated within the 100 most prevalent clones. A clone was defined as Susac-specific if it was absent from the healthy and MS cohorts, from over 1,000 published viral clones and from other ImmuneACCESS disease sequences. The raw public reads went through TCRdb reprocessing: fastp at Q25, MiXCR clone calling, in-frame beta chains kept. All rows with the same CDR3 protein become a single entry with the most common DNA and genes. TCRdb, not the authors, supplied the V and J calls. For this sample the table gives around 80,000 distinct CDR3 sequences, of which over 85% were detected only once. The ten largest clones add up to 0.35% to 0.5% of the sample.

Including the terminal cysteine and phenylalanine, the CDR3 comprises 14 residues. Just CDR3 DNA is preserved here, 42 bases in frame from base 1. From a lookup of the germline V gene, CDR1 and CDR2 are MNHNS and SASEGT. Unmatched junction bases come to 6, with V trimmed by 2 bases and J by 9 bases. This receptor was taken from a human donor with Susac syndrome. Sequencing used CD8+ T cells from PBMCs. The sequence is built from TRBV6-1 and TRBJ2-1; 8 junctional bases match TRBD1. The CDR3 is CASSEMGQVFEQFF. In nucleotides, the sequence is TGTGCCAGCAGTGAAATGGGACAGGTTTTTGAGCAGTTCTTC.